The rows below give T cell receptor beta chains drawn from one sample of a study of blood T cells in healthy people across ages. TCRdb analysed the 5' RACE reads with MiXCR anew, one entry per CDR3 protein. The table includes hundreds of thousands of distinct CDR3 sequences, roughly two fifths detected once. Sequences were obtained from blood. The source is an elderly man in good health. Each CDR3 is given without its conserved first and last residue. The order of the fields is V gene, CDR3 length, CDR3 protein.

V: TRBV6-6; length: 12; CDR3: ASERDSSSTGQY
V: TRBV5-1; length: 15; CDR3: ASSLPLAGANTGELF
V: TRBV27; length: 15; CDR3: ASSRTLAGGRYNEQY
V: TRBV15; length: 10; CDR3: ATSRTGEEQY
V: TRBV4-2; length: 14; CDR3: ASSQPSTDRPYEQY
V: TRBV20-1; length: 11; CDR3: SVRDGTRLAQH
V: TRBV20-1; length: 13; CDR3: SAETDKGKWETQY
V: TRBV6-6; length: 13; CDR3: ASRQQGRGDTEAF
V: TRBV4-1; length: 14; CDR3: ASSQDFTSGRYEQY
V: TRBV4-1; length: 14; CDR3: ASSQESAGVNEKLF
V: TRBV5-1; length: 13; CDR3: ASSWTSGNQETQY
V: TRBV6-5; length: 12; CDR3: ASTGPDRPYEQY
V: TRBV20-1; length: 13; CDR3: SAREGAGGNHEQY
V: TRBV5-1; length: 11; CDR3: ASSLLGSYEQY
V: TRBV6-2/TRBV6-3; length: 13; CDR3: ASSPQGYGNSPLH
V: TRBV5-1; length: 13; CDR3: ASSLGSAGVIVQY
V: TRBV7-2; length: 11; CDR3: ASSSFRGWEQY
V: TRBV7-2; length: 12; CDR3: ASSGQQGNYGYT
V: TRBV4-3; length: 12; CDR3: ASRDRGSNSPLH
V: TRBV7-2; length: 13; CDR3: ASSFGQSSYNEQY
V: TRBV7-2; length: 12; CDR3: ASTSYVNTGELF
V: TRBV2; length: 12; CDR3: ASSTVSGSFGYT
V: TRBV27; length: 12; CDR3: ASSLALGLDEQF
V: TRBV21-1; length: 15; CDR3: ASSKRGQGAGVDTQY
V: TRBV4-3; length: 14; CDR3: ASSQGTGANTGELF
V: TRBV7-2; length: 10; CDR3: ASTPIVDMQY
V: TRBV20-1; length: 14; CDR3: SARGLAALASYEQY
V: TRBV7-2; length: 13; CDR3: ASSLSLDGNQPQH
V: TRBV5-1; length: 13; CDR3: ASSLGTGSTAEQY
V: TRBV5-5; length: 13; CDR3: ASSNRDSPNEKLF
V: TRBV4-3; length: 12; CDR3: ASSQEPTQETQY
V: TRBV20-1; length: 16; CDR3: SARAPGGPGGGNQPQH
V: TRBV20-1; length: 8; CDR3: SARLSEQF
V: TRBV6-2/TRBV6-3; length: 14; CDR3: ASSSGLAGERETQY
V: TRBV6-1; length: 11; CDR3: ASSDGTVFGYT
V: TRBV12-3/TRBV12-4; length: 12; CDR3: ASSKQGGRTEAF
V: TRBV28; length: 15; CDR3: ASTSSAAGRNTYEQY
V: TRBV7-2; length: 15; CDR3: ASIQNSGTKTYNEQF
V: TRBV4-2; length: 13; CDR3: ASSPRGGFQETQY
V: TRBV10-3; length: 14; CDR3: AISARSGTRSHEQY
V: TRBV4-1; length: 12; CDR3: ASSQARVNYEQF
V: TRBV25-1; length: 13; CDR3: ASSEGSGSAGTQY
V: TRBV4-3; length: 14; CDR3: ASSQGQASSYNEQF
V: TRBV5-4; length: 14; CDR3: ASSLDWTGVQETQY
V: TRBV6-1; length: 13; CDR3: ASSATSGGTDTQY
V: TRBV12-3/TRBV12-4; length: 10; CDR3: ASSSTGPKQY
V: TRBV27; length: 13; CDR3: ASMTFGGANYGYT
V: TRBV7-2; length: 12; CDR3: ASSSGQGLNEQF
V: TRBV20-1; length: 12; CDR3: SAQTSGDTGELF
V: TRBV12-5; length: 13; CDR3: ASGLGQTYQETQY
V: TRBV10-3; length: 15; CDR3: AISVASGGVGYNEQF
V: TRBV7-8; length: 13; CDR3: ASSPQTSSATEQY
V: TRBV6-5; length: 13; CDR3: ASSYSIAGGETQY
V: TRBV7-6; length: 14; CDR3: ASSDTPEVSYNEQF
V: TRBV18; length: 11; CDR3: ASSPLGVGEQY